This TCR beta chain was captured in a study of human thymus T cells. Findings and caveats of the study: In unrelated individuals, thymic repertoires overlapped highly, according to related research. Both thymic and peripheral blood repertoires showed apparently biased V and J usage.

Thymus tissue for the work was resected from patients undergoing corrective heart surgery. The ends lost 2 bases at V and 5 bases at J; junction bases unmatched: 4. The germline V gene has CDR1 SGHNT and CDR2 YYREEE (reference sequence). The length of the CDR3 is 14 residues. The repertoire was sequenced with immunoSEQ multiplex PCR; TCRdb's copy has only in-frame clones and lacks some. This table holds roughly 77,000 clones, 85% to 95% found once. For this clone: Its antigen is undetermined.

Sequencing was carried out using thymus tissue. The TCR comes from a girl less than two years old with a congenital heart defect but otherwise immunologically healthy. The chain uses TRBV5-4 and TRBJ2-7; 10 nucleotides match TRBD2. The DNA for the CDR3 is TGTGCCAGCAGCTTACTAGCGGGATCCCACGAGCAGTACTTC. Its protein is CASSLLAGSHEQYF.